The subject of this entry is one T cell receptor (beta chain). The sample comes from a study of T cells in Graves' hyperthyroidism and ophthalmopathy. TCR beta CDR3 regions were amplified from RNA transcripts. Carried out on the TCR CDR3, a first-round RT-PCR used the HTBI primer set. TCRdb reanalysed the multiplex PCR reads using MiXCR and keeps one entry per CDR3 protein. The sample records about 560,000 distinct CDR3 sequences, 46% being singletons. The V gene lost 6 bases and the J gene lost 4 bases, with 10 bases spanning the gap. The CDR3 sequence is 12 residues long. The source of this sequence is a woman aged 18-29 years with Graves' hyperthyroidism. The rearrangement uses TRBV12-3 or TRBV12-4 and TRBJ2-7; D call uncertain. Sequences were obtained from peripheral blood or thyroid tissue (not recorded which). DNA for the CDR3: TGTGCCAGCAGACAGATTTCGTACGAGCAGTACTTC. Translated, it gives CASRQISYEQYF.